The rows below give T cell receptor beta chains drawn from one sample of a study of T cell repertoires in cytomegalovirus infection. Via MiXCR, TCRdb re-called the reads, giving one row per CDR3 protein. The table lists 210,000 or so distinct CDR3 sequences, around 6.4% of them singletons. The sequenced sample was PBMCs. The receptors come from a human donor in good health (CMV status not recorded). Some clones in this sample may be carry-over from other donors' samples. CDR3s include the opening cysteine and the closing phenylalanine or tryptophan. D genes are given only for firm matches. Not all rows give a size; the values are once, few, many and, for expanded clones, a class.

>TRBV5-5|TRBJ1-3|NA|many|15
TGTGCCAGCAGCGGGACGGCGACTAATGGAAACACCATATATTTT
CASSGTATNGNTIYF
>TRBV19|TRBJ2-3|NA|many|14
TGTGCCAGTAGTAGAGGAACATCCGCAGATACGCAGTATTTT
CASSRGTSADTQYF
>TRBV7-2|TRBJ1-2|TRBD1|many|17
TGTGCCAGCAGCGACTTGGACAGGGAAAGGGGAAGGCTCAAGGGGGCCTTC
CASSDLDRERGRLKGAF
>TRBV12-3/TRBV12-4|TRBJ1-1|NA|many|15
TGTGCCAGCAGTTTAGTGACCAGGGAGAACACTGAAGCTTTCTTT
CASSLVTRENTEAFF
>TRBV7-2|TRBJ1-1|NA|many|14
TGTGCCAGCAGCCTTACAGGGACCGACACTGAAGCTTTCTTT
CASSLTGTDTEAFF
>TRBV2|TRBJ1-2|NA|many|12
TGTGCCAGCAGTGACAATTCCTATGGCTACACCTTC
CASSDNSYGYTF
>TRBV24-1|TRBJ2-7|TRBD1|many|11
TGTGCCACCAGAACCCGGGACAGAGCGATCTTC
CATRTRDRAIF
>TRBV29-1|TRBJ2-7|TRBD1|NA|12
TGCAGCGGCGGGACAGGGAGGTACGAGCAGTACTTC
CSGGTGRYEQYF
>TRBV11-2|TRBJ1-5|NA|NA|14
TGTGCCAGCAGCGATCTACGGAGCAATCAGCCCCAGCATTTT
CASSDLRSNQPQHF
>TRBV28|TRBJ2-3|TRBD2|many|15
TGTGCCAGCAGTTTCTCAGCGGGGAACACAGATACGCAGTATTTT
CASSFSAGNTDTQYF
>TRBV6-6|TRBJ1-4|NA|many|11
TGTGCCAGCAAAGACCGGGAAAAACTGTTTTTT
CASKDREKLFF
>TRBV6-2/TRBV6-3|TRBJ1-2|NA|many|13
TGTGCCAGCAGACGACAAGATCTCTATGGCTACACCTTC
CASRRQDLYGYTF
>TRBV6-2/TRBV6-3|TRBJ2-3|TRBD1|many|16
TGTGCCAGCAGATACGGTGGACAGGCTAGCACAGATACGCAGTATTTT
CASRYGGQASTDTQYF
>TRBV10-3|TRBJ2-3|NA|many|13
TGTGCCATCAGTGACGTCAGGCCAGATACGCAGTATTTT
CAISDVRPDTQYF
>TRBV5-1|TRBJ2-7|NA|NA|13
TGCGCCAGCAGCTTGGTCGGATTTGACGAGCAGTACTTC
CASSLVGFDEQYF
>TRBV6-6|TRBJ1-5|NA|many|15
TGTGCCAGCAGTTACATCGCGGGGCCCAATCAGCCCCAGCATTTT
CASSYIAGPNQPQHF
>TRBV11-2|TRBJ2-5|TRBD1|NA|16
TGTGCCAGCAGCCAGGACAGGGACGTGACAGGGGAGACCCAGTACTTC
CASSQDRDVTGETQYF